The 23 T cell receptor beta chains listed next were all sequenced from one sample in a study of T cell responses to AZD1222 COVID-19 vaccine. Using immunoSEQ multiplex PCR, the repertoire was profiled, and TCRdb retains in-frame clones only, with some absent. The sample carries approximately 84,000 clones, around 87% recorded once. Sequenced here: peripheral blood, sampled 28 days after the second AZD1222 dose. These TCRs come from an adult who received the AZD1222 COVID-19 vaccine.

This clone appeared a few times. The chain is built from TRBV2 and TRBJ2-1; no definite D call. The CDR3 spans 14 residues. Germline V CDR1 and CDR2: SNHLY, FYNNEI. V was clipped by 7 bases and J by 4 bases, with 14 bases between them. The CDR3 DNA reads as TGTGCCAGCACTGACAAGGGCAGTTACAATGAGCAGTTCTTC. Residues: CASTDKGSYNEQFF.

The V gene is TRBV4-3, the J gene TRBJ2-1; the match to TRBD1 covers 9 bases. This CDR3 contains 15 residues. The germline V gene encodes CDR1 LGHNA and CDR2 YSLEER. Trimming removed 1 base from V and 3 bases from J; junction bases left unmatched: 1. In DNA form, the CDR3 reads TGCGCCAGCAGCCAAGGACAGGGGGACTACAATGAGCAGTTCTTC. Translation gives CASSQGQGDYNEQFF.

This clone was seen a single time. The chain recombines TRBV7-8 with TRBJ2-1; TRBD2 agrees at 13 bases. The J segment lost 8 bases and the V segment lost 0 bases, leaving 7 bases of the junction unmatched. Looked up from germline, CDR1 is SGHVS and CDR2 is FQNEAQ. The CDR3 has 17 residues. CDR3 nucleotides: TGTGCCAGCAGCTTAGCGGGGACTAGCGGGATAAGCGATGAGCAGTTCTTC. Protein product: CASSLAGTSGISDEQFF.

This sequence joins TRBV20-1 and TRBJ2-1; D is unresolved. V was trimmed by 3 bases and J by 8 bases, leaving 8 bases between them. CDR3 size: 11 residues. The germline V gene encodes CDR1 DFQATT and CDR2 SNEGSKA (reference sequence). The CDR3 region is CSASPIDEQFF. DNA of the CDR3: TGCAGTGCTAGTCCTATCGATGAGCAGTTCTTC.

A single count supports this clone. The chain combines TRBV25-1 with TRBJ2-1; possibly TRBD2 for D (6 bases). The germline V gene has CDR1 MGHDK and CDR2 SYGVNS. The CDR3 is made up of 14 amino acids. Trimming stripped 3 bases from V and 12 bases from J, with 18 bases between. CDR3 loop: CASSDGDSFQGQFF. CDR3 sequence (DNA): TGTGCCAGCAGTGACGGGGACTCCTTTCAGGGGCAGTTCTTC.

The chain recombines TRBV13 with TRBJ2-1; 8 bases are shared with TRBD2. Germline V gene sequence: CDR1 PRHDT, CDR2 FYEKMQ (reference sequence). This CDR3 has 22 residues. V lost 4 bases, J lost 2 bases, and 25 bases stayed unmatched. DNA of the CDR3: TGTGCCAGCAGCTCCACTACGACCAGCGGGAGAAGGAGGACGTGGGCCTACAATGAGCAGTTCTTC. The encoded protein is CASSSTTTSGRRRTWAYNEQFF.

The chain uses TRBV3-1 (or the pseudogene TRBV3-2) and TRBJ1-1; D not certain. Germline V lookup: CDR1 LGHDT, CDR2 YNNKEL (reference sequence). The V gene lost 1 base and the J gene lost 1 base, with 7 bases spanning the gap. This CDR3 is 14 amino acids long. The CDR3 bases are TGTGCCAGCAGCCAAGCCCCAACGAACACTGAAGCTTTCTTT. Residues: CASSQAPTNTEAFF.

The chain employs TRBV6-5 and TRBJ1-2; possibly TRBD1 for D (6 bases). This CDR3 comprises 13 residues. In germline, CDR1 is MNHEY, CDR2 SVGAGI. V lost 5 bases to trimming and J lost 4 bases, with 11 bases between them. CDR3 loop: CASSTGPTYGYTF. The CDR3, as DNA: TGTGCCAGCAGTACAGGGCCAACCTATGGCTACACCTTC.

The chain combines TRBV11-2 with TRBJ2-7, with 10 bases aligning to TRBD1. Germline lookup yields CDR1 SGHAT and CDR2 FQNNGV. The V gene end was trimmed by 1 base and the J gene end by 3 bases; junction bases not matched to a gene: 6. The CDR3 is 16 amino acids. The CDR3 region has the DNA TGTGCCAGCAGCTTAGCCTTCCGGGACAGGGGCTACGAGCAGTACTTC. Protein: CASSLAFRDRGYEQYF.

The V and J genes are TRBV5-1 and TRBJ1-3; D may be TRBD1 (6 bases). With 4 bases removed from V and 4 bases from J, the gap between germline ends came to 12 bases. The CDR3 runs to 14 residues. CDR1 is SGHRS, CDR2 YFSETQ, per germline. The CDR3 protein is CASSTQGNGNTIYF. The CDR3 DNA is TGCGCCAGCAGCACGCAGGGGAACGGAAACACCATATATTTT.

The chain is built from TRBV5-1 and TRBJ2-3; TRBD2 matches 12 bases. V lost 0 bases, J lost 3 bases, and 8 bases stayed unmatched. Per the germline V gene, CDR1 is SGHRS and CDR2 is YFSETQ. The CDR3 has 18 residues. As DNA, the CDR3 is TGCGCCAGCAGCTTGGGGCTAGCGGGAGGGGAATTTACAGATACGCAGTATTTT. This sequence encodes CASSLGLAGGEFTDTQYF.

V gene TRBV5-1 combines with J gene TRBJ2-7; D unclear. The germline V gene has CDR1 SGHRS and CDR2 YFSETQ. Trimming took off 0 bases at V and 4 bases at J, with 11 bases between the two ends. CDR3 length: 14 residues. CDR3 DNA sequence: TGCGCCAGCAGCTTGGATTCCACCACATACGAGCAGTACTTC. Protein sequence: CASSLDSTTYEQYF.

In DNA, the CDR3 is TGTGCCAGCAGCCTCCGCGCCACCGGGGAGCTGTTTTTT. Its translation is CASSLRATGELFF. The V and J genes are TRBV3-1 (or the pseudogene TRBV3-2) and TRBJ2-2; D gene unclear. The V gene's germline CDR1 is LGHDT and CDR2 YNNKEL (reference sequence). The germline V and J ends were trimmed by 4 bases and 4 bases, with 7 bases remaining between them. The CDR3 has 13 amino acids.

The chain recombines TRBV27 with TRBJ2-2; 8 bases are shared with TRBD2. Germline-derived CDR1 and CDR2 are MNHEY and SMNVEV (reference sequence). The CDR3 has 16 amino acids. Trimming at V came to 4 bases and at J to 6 bases, leaving 10 bases not matched to a gene. CDR3 amino acids: CASSWAGGFFSGELFF. The CDR3 DNA is TGTGCCAGCAGTTGGGCGGGGGGTTTTTTTTCCGGGGAGCTGTTTTTT.

The chain is built from TRBV15 and TRBJ1-3; no definite D call. CDR3 length: 13 amino acids. Looked up from germline, CDR1 is LNHNV and CDR2 is YYDKDF (reference sequence). V was pared by 3 bases and J by 0 bases, with 3 bases between. The DNA for the CDR3 is TGTGCCACCAGCAGGCTCTCTGGAAACACCATATATTTT. It specifies CATSRLSGNTIYF.

V gene TRBV5-1 combines with J gene TRBJ1-2; D unresolved. CDR1 is SGHRS and CDR2 is YFSETQ in the germline V gene. V was clipped by 4 bases and J by 8 bases, with 12 bases between them. There are 12 residues in the CDR3. CDR3 sequence: CASSPEFGGYTF. The DNA of the CDR3 is TGCGCCAGCAGCCCGGAATTTGGGGGCTACACCTTC. Combining the CDR3 with reference TRBV5-1 and TRBJ1-2 gives the whole variable domain KAGVTQTPRYLIKTRGQQVTLSCSPISGHRSVSWYQQTPGQGLQFLFEYFSETQRNKGNFPGRFSGRQFSNSRSEMNVSTLELGDSALYLCASSPEFGGYTFGSGTRLTVV.

This rearrangement joins TRBV30 to TRBJ2-3; D possibly corresponds to TRBD1 (5 bases). This CDR3 is 12 amino acids long. Between the trimmed V and J ends, which lost 3 bases and 6 bases, there was a span of 10 bases. The germline gives CDR1 GTSNPN, CDR2 SVGIG (reference sequence). The CDR3 DNA is TGTGCCTGGAGCGAGAAGGGGGATACGCAGTATTTT. This translates into CAWSEKGDTQYF.

The V call is TRBV12-3 or TRBV12-4, the J call TRBJ1-2; perhaps TRBD1 as D (5 bases). The CDR3 spans 13 residues. V was shortened by 6 bases and J by 8 bases, with 16 bases between the two germline ends. CDR3 protein: CASSLGTLGGYTF. The CDR3 DNA follows: TGTGCCAGCAGCCTGGGGACGCTCGGGGGCTACACCTTC.

This rearrangement joins TRBV19 to TRBJ2-2, with TRBD1 matching 7 bases. V gave up 6 bases and J gave up 3 bases; unmatched junction bases: 10. The CDR3 length is 16 residues. CDR1 and CDR2 (germline): LNHDA, SQIVND (reference sequence). CDR3 amino acids: CASRERQGLDTGELFF. In DNA form, the CDR3 reads TGTGCCAGTAGGGAAAGACAGGGTCTTGACACCGGGGAGCTGTTTTTT.

This chain joins TRBV27 and TRBJ2-7; tentative D call: TRBD2 (5 bases). CDR1 and CDR2 from the germline V gene are MNHEY and SMNVEV (reference sequence). Trimming stripped 0 bases from V and 1 base from J, with 10 bases between. The CDR3 sequence is 15 residues long. The CDR3 here is CASSLSRGLSYEQYF. CDR3 in DNA: TGTGCCAGCAGTTTATCCCGGGGTCTGTCCTACGAGCAGTACTTC.

This chain connects TRBV18 to TRBJ1-1; tentatively, D is TRBD1 (6 bases). Germline-derived CDR1 and CDR2 are KGHSH and LQKENI. V was shortened by 2 bases and J by 2 bases, with 9 bases between the two germline ends. The CDR3 consists of 14 residues. The CDR3 loop is CASSPGGGNTEAFF. The CDR3 coding sequence is TGTGCCAGCTCACCAGGAGGGGGAAACACTGAAGCTTTCTTT.

V is TRBV7-9 and J is TRBJ2-1; TRBD2 matches 8 bases. CDR1 is SEHNR and CDR2 is FQNEAQ in the germline V gene (reference sequence). J was trimmed by 13 bases and V by 1 base; bases with no gene match: 6. The CDR3 contains 13 residues. CDR3 residues: CASSLELAVSQFF. For the CDR3, the DNA is TGTGCCAGCAGCTTAGAACTAGCGGTTTCCCAGTTCTTC.

This clone has a single count. The chain recombines TRBV19 with TRBJ1-2; no firm D call. V gave up 4 bases and J gave up 3 bases, with 21 bases separating them. From germline, CDR1 is LNHDA and CDR2 SQIVND (reference sequence). This CDR3 has 17 residues. Here the CDR3 DNA reads TGTGCCAGTAGTAGCGAACAACCGGGCCGGATATACTATGGCTACACCTTC. It specifies CASSSEQPGRIYYGYTF.